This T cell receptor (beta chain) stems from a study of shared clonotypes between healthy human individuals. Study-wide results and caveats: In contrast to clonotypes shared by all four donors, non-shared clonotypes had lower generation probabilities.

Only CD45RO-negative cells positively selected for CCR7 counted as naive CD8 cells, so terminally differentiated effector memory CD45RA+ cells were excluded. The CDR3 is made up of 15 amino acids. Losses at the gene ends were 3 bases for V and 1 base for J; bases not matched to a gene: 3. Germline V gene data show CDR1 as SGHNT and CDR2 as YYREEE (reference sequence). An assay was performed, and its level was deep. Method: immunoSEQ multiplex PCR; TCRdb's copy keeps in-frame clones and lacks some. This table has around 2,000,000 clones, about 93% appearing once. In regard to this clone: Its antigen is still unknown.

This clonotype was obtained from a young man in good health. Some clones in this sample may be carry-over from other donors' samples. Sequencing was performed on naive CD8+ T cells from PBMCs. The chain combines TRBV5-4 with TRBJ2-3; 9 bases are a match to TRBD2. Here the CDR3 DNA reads TGTGCCAGCAGCTGGGCTAGCGGGGGCACAGATACGCAGTATTTT. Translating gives CASSWASGGTDTQYF.